This T cell receptor beta chain was obtained from a study of CD8+ T cells in alopecia areata. Overall study results and limits: Sequencing of scalp tissue also captures the resident alphabeta T cells of normal skin. Possibly because of HLA-related factors, TCR sharing was less clear across patients than in mice. Clonality in lesional scalp, especially alopecia totalis/universalis, exceeded that of normal scalp.

This CDR3 has 13 amino acids. CDR1 and CDR2 from the germline V gene are SEHNR and FQNEAQ (reference sequence). V shed 7 bases and J shed 1 base, with 10 bases lying between them. Reverse transcription of extracted RNA yielded cDNA, which provided the sequencing template. Sequencing was performed with immunoSEQ multiplex PCR; in TCRdb, only in-frame clones are kept and a portion is missing. The sample records some 160,000 clones, around 62% being singletons. Using a FACSAria, the CD4+ and CD8+ T cells were sorted from the PBMCs. With respect to this clone: Its cognate antigen is unknown.

This chain links TRBV7-9 with TRBJ1-1; D is perhaps TRBD1 (6 bases). The receptor was isolated from a human donor in good health. The sample was CD8+ T cells sorted from blood. CDR3: CASKQGGNTEAFF. The CDR3 nucleotides read TGTGCCAGCAAACAGGGAGGGAACACTGAAGCTTTCTTT. The complete variable domain, with remaining parts taken from reference TRBV7-9 and TRBJ1-1, reads DTGVSQNPRHKITKRGQNVTFRCDPISEHNRLYWYRQTLGQGPEFLTYFQNEAQLEKSRLLSDRFSAERPKGSFSTLEIQRTEQGDSAMYLCASKQGGNTEAFFGQGTRLTVV.